The present entry profiles one T cell receptor beta chain with its context. Its matching antigen is unknown. One end of the junction does not line up with germline, which may come from a read error. This entry belongs to a study of PD-L1 blockade in urothelial cancer. The wider study: A median of about 130,000 T cells was found in the blood samples.

All patients carried locally advanced or metastatic urothelial carcinoma. For each patient, 1 to 8 samples were obtained, pretreatment and on-treatment. Study observations and caveats: Survival was better when pretreatment blood TCR clonality fell below the median.

Sequencing was performed with immunoSEQ multiplex PCR; in TCRdb, only in-frame clones are kept and a portion is missing. The table has 28,000 or so clones, 86% seen once. CDR1 SSHAT and CDR2 FNYEAQ come from the germline V gene (reference sequence). The CDR3 covers 15 residues. This sample comprised PBMCs, obtained around atezolizumab (anti-PD-L1) treatment. This rearrangement joins TRBV7-7 to TRBJ2-2, with 9 positions matching TRBD2. This receptor was taken from a man between 60 and 70 years old with urothelial cancer. The CDR3 DNA is TGTGCTAGCAGCCATAGCGGGAGTTTTAACGGGGAGCTGTTTTTT. Its protein product is CASSHSGSFNGELFF. The variable domain in full, with the rest retrieved from reference TRBV7-7 and TRBJ2-2, is GAGVSQSPRYKVTKRGQDVTLRCDPISSHATLYWYQQALGQGPEFLTYFNYEAQPDKSGLPSDRFSAERPEGSISTLTIQRTEQRDSAMYRCASSHSGSFNGELFFGEGSRLTVL.